This T cell receptor beta chain comes out of a study of T cells in Graves' hyperthyroidism and ophthalmopathy. This clonotype was detected many times. Amplification targeted TCR beta CDR3 regions from RNA transcripts. The TCR CDR3 was amplified in a first-round RT-PCR using the HTBI primer set. Via MiXCR, TCRdb re-called the multiplex PCR reads, giving one row per CDR3 protein. The sample yields about 590,000 distinct CDR3 sequences, around 14% seen once. The CDR3 has 17 residues. Per the germline V gene, CDR1 is SGHAT and CDR2 is FQNNGV. V was clipped by 2 bases and J by 1 base; unmatched bases: 10. This chain links TRBV11-2 with TRBJ1-1; 7 bases are shared with TRBD1. This receptor was identified in a woman in her 30s with Graves' hyperthyroidism. The sample consisted of blood. The CDR3 here is CASSLQDSHRGNTEAFF. CDR3 DNA sequence: TGTGCCAGCAGCTTACAGGACAGTCACAGGGGGAACACTGAAGCTTTCTTT.